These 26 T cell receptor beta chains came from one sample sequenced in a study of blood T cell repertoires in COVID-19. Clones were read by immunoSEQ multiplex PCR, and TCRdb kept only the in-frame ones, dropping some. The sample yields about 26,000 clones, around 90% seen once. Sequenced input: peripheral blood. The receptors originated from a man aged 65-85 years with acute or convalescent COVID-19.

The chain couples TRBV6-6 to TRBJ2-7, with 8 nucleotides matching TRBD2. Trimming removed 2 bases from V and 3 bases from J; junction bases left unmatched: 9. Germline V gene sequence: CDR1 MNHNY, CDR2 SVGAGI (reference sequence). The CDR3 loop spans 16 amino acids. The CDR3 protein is CASSYPASGHLYEQYF. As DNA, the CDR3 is TGTGCCAGCAGTTACCCAGCTAGCGGGCACCTCTACGAGCAGTACTTC.

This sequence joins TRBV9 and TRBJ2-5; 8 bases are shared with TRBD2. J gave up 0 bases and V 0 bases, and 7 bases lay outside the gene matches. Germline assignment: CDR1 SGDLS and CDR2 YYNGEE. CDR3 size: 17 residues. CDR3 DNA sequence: TGTGCCAGCAGCGTAGATGGCCCGGGAGGGCACCAAGAGACCCAGTACTTC. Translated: CASSVDGPGGHQETQYF.

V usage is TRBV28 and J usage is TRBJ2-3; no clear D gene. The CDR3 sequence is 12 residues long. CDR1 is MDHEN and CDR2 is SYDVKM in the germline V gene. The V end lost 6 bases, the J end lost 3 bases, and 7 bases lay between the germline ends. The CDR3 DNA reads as TGTGCCAGCAGGGAGAGTACAGATACGCAGTATTTT. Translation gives CASRESTDTQYF.

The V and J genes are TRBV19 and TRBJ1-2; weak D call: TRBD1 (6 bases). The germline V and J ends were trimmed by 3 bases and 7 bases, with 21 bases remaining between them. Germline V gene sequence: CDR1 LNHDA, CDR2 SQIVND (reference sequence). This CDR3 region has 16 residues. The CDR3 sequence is CASSIPGVNPRGGYTF. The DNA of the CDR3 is TGTGCCAGTAGTATCCCAGGGGTAAACCCCCGTGGTGGCTACACCTTC.

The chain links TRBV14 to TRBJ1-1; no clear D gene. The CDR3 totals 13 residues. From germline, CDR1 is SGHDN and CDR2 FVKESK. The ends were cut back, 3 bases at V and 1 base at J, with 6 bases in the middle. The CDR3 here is CASSHEQNTEAFF. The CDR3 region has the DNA TGTGCCAGCAGCCATGAACAGAACACTGAAGCTTTCTTT. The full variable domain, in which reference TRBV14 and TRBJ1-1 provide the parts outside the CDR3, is EAGVTQFPSHSVIEKGQTVTLRCDPISGHDNLYWYRRVMGKEIKFLLHFVKESKQDESGMPNNRFLAERTGGTYSTLKVQPAELEDSGVYFCASSHEQNTEAFFGQGTRLTVV.

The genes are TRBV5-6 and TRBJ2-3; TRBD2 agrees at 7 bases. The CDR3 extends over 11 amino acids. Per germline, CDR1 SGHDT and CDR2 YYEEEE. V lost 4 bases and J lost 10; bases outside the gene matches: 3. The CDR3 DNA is TGTGCCAGCAGCCGCGGGGGTGCGCAGTATTTT. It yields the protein CASSRGGAQYF.

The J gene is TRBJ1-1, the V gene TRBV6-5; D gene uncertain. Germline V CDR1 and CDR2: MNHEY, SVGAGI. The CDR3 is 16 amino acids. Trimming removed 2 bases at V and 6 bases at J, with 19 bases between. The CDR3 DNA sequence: TGTGCCAGCAGTTACCAGCAACAGCCCGGGATGGCTGAAGCTTTCTTT. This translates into CASSYQQQPGMAEAFF.

CDR3 DNA: TGTGCCAGCAGTTTAAGGGACAGAAATTCACCCCTCCACTTT. It yields the protein CASSLRDRNSPLHF. V and J are TRBV27 and TRBJ1-6; TRBD1 matches 7 bases. Trimming took 2 bases from V and 7 from J; bases not matched to a gene: 2. CDR1 is MNHEY and CDR2 is SMNVEV in the germline V gene (reference sequence). The CDR3 is made up of 14 amino acids.

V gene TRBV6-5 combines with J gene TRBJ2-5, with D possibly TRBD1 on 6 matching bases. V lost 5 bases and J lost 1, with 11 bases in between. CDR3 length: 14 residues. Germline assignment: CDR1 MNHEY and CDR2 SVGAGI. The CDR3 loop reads CASSTLGGQETQYF. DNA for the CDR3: TGTGCCAGCAGTACATTAGGGGGCCAAGAGACCCAGTACTTC.

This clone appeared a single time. CDR3 protein: CASSLEPRRGSPLHF. For the CDR3, the DNA is TGTGCCAGCAGCTTGGAGCCTCGGCGGGGTTCACCCCTCCACTTT. The chain carries TRBV5-6 and TRBJ1-6; no clear D. This CDR3 has 15 amino acids. Germline CDR1 SGHDT, CDR2 YYEEEE. V lost 0 bases, J lost 9 bases, and 13 bases lay in between.

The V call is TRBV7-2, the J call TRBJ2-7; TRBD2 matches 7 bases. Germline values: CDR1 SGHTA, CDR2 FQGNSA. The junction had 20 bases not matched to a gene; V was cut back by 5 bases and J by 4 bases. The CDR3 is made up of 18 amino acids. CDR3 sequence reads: CASSLPGASGLYAYEQYF. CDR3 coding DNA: TGTGCCAGCAGCCTCCCTGGGGCTAGCGGACTTTATGCTTACGAGCAGTACTTC.

The CDR3 nucleotides are TGCGCCAGCAGCTTCCAGGGGGCTAGAGACTCACAAGAGACCCAGTACTTC. It yields the protein CASSFQGARDSQETQYF. The chain joins TRBV5-1 to TRBJ2-5; 8 nucleotides line up with TRBD1. Germline CDR1 is SGHRS and CDR2 is YFSETQ. The V and J ends lost 2 bases and 2 bases, in that order; junction bases with no gene match: 11. The CDR3 runs to 17 residues.

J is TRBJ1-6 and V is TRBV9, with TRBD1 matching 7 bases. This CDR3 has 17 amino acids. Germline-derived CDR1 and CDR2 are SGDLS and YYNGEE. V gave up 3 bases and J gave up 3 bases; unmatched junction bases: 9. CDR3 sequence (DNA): TGTGCCAGCAGCGAGGGACAGCTTAGTATCTATAATTCACCCCTCCACTTT. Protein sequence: CASSEGQLSIYNSPLHF.

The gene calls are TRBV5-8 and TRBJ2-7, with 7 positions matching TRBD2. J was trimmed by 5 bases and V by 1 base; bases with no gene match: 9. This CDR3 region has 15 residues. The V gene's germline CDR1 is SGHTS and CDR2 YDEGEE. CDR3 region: CASSLLGEGPHEQYF. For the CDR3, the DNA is TGTGCCAGCAGCTTGTTGGGGGAGGGCCCCCACGAGCAGTACTTC.

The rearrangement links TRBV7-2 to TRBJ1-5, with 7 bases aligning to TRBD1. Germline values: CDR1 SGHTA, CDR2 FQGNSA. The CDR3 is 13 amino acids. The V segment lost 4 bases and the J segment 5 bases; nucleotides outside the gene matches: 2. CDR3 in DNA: TGTGCCAGCAGCTCCGACAGGGATCAGCCCCAGCATTTT. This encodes CASSSDRDQPQHF.

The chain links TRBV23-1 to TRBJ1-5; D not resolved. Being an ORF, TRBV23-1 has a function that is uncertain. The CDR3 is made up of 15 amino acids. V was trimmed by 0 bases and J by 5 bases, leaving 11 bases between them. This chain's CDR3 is CASSQSLGGDQPQHF. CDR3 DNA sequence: TGCGCCAGCAGTCAATCCCTCGGCGGGGATCAGCCCCAGCATTTT.

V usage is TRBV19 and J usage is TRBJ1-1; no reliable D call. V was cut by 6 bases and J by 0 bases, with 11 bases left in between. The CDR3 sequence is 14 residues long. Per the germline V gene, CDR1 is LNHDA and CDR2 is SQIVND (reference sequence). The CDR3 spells CASSKTTLNTEAFF. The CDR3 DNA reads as TGTGCCAGTAGCAAAACGACACTGAACACTGAAGCTTTCTTT.

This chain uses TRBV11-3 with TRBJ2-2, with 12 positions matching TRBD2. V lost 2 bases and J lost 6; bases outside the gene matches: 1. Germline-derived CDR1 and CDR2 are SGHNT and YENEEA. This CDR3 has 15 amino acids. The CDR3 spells CASSLRLAGAGELFF. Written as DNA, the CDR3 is TGTGCCAGCAGCTTAAGACTAGCGGGAGCCGGGGAGCTGTTTTTT.

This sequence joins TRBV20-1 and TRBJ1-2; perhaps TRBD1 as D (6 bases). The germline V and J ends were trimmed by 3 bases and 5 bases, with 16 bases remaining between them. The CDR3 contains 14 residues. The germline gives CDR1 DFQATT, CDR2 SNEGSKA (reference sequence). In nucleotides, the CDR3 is TGCAGTGCTAGTAGGGGGGGGCTGACGTATGGCTACACCTTC. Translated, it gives CSASRGGLTYGYTF.

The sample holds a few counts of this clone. The CDR3 here is CASIGTGVQPQHF. As DNA, the CDR3 is TGTGCCAGTATCGGGACAGGGGTACAGCCCCAGCATTTT. The J gene is TRBJ1-5, the V gene TRBV19; 10 bases are a match to TRBD1. CDR1 and CDR2 (germline): LNHDA, SQIVND (reference sequence). The CDR3 covers 13 residues. V was pared by 7 bases and J by 7 bases, with 4 bases of the junction left unmatched.

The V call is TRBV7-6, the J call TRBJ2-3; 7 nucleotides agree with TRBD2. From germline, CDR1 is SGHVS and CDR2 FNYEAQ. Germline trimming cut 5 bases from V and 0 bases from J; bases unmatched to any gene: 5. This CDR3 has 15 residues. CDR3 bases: TGTGCCAGCAGCCCGTTTAGCGGGAGCACAGATACGCAGTATTTT. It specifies CASSPFSGSTDTQYF.

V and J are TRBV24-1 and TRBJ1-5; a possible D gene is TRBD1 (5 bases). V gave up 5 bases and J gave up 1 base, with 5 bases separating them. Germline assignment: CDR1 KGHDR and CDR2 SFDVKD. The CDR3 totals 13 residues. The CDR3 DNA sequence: TGTGCCACCAGTGCAGGGAGCAATCAGCCCCAGCATTTT. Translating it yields CATSAGSNQPQHF.

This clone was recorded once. CDR3 protein: CASSYLAVNQPQHF. CDR3 bases: TGTGCCAGCAGCTATTTGGCAGTCAATCAGCCCCAGCATTTT. This chain links TRBV21-1 with TRBJ1-5; the table assigns TRBD1, which was not confirmed against the DNA. TRBV21-1 constitutes a pseudogene. This CDR3 spans 14 amino acids.

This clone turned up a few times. CDR3 protein: CASSLDPSTDTQYF. Here the CDR3 DNA reads TGTGCCAGCAGCTTAGATCCTAGCACAGATACGCAGTATTTT. This chain joins TRBV11-3 and TRBJ2-3; D gene uncertain. Germline CDR1 is SGHNT and CDR2 is YENEEA. V lost 0 bases, J lost 0 bases, and 4 bases lay in between. The CDR3 sequence is 14 residues long.

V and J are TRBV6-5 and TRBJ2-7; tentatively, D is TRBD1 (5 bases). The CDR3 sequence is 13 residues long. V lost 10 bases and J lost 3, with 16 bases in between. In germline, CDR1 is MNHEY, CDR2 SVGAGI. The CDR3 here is CATSRGQDYEQYF. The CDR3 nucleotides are TGTGCCACCTCGCGAGGACAAGACTACGAGCAGTACTTC.

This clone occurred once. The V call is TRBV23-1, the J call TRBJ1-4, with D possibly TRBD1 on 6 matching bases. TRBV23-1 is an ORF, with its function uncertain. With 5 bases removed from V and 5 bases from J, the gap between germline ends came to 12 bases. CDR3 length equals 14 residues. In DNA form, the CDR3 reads TGCGCCAGCAGTTTGGACAGAAAGAATGAAAAACTGTTTTTT. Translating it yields CASSLDRKNEKLFF.